Following are 14 T cell receptor beta chains from one sample sequenced in a study of cytomegalovirus exposure and HLA in healthy donors. A multiplex PCR was run with 60 Vbeta primers and 13 Jbeta primers. Profiled with immunoSEQ multiplex PCR; TCRdb holds only in-frame clones, not every one. Of roughly 120,000 clones listed, about 80% are singletons. Specimen: PBMCs. The receptors were gathered from a man younger than 30 in good health and CMV-seronegative.

The sample holds a few counts of this clone. The chain uses TRBV25-1 and TRBJ1-4; D gene ambiguous. Trimming stripped 6 bases from V and 0 bases from J, with 8 bases between. CDR3 size: 14 residues. Germline lookup yields CDR1 MGHDK and CDR2 SYGVNS. The CDR3 DNA reads TGTGCCAGCAGCTCAGGTGCAACTAATGAAAAACTGTTTTTT. As protein: CASSSGATNEKLFF.

This chain links TRBV6-1 with TRBJ2-7; a possible D gene is TRBD1 (6 bases). The ends were cut back, 3 bases at V and 2 bases at J, with 14 bases in the middle. CDR3 length equals 15 residues. Per germline, CDR1 MNHNS and CDR2 SASEGT. Here the CDR3 reads CASSDTGILTYEQYV. The CDR3 nucleotides read TGTGCCAGCAGTGATACAGGGATACTTACCTACGAGCAGTACGTC.

The chain couples TRBV2 to TRBJ1-1; 8 bases map to TRBD1. This CDR3 region has 14 residues. After removal of 5 bases from V and 1 base from J, the junction contained 3 bases not matched to a gene. From germline, CDR1 is SNHLY and CDR2 FYNNEI. This chain's CDR3 is CASSRTGRNTEAFF. The DNA of the CDR3 is TGTGCCAGCAGTAGGACAGGGCGGAACACTGAAGCTTTCTTT.

The chain employs TRBV19 and TRBJ1-1, with 8 nucleotides matching TRBD1. The germline V gene has CDR1 LNHDA and CDR2 SQIVND (reference sequence). CDR3 size: 14 residues. V lost 7 bases, J lost 4 bases, and 8 bases stayed unmatched. CDR3 residues: CASTGQVVGTEAFF. CDR3 nucleotides: TGTGCCAGTACGGGACAGGTGGTCGGCACTGAAGCTTTCTTT. Complete variable domain (other parts from reference TRBV19 and TRBJ1-1): DGGITQSPKYLFRKEGQNVTLSCEQNLNHDAMYWYRQDPGQGLRLIYYSQIVNDFQKGDIAEGYSVSREKKESFPLTVTSAQKNPTAFYLCASTGQVVGTEAFFGQGTRLTVV.

V is TRBV9 and J is TRBJ2-1, with a weak D call TRBD2 (7 bases). Germline CDR1 SGDLS, CDR2 YYNGEE. This CDR3 spans 19 amino acids. V lost 4 bases and J 3 bases, leaving 26 bases between the germline ends. In nucleotides, the CDR3 is TGTGCCAGCAGCAGAGGAGAAGGGGGGGCTAGCAGACACTACAATGAGCAGTTCTTC. Protein product: CASSRGEGGASRHYNEQFF.

The chain has TRBV5-1 and TRBJ2-3; 9 bases fit TRBD2. V shed 1 base, J shed 5 bases, and the junction held 8 bases outside the gene matches. This CDR3 contains 16 residues. The germline CDR1 and CDR2 sequences are SGHRS and YFSETQ. The chain's CDR3 is CASSLSGGRAKDTQYF. The CDR3 nucleotides are TGCGCCAGCAGCTTGAGTGGCGGGAGGGCCAAAGATACGCAGTATTTT.

The chain combines TRBV10-3 with TRBJ2-1; 12 bases are a match to TRBD2. Germline-derived CDR1 and CDR2 are ENHRY and SYGVKD. The CDR3 runs 15 residues. Losses at the gene ends were 4 bases for V and 7 bases for J; bases not matched to a gene: 5. The DNA for the CDR3 is TGTGCCATCAGTGCAAGGACTAGCGGGAATAATGAGCAGTTCTTC. This codes for CAISARTSGNNEQFF.

This clone was observed a handful of times. This sample also contains other DNA sequences that code for the same CDR3. The chain combines TRBV7-3 with TRBJ2-2; tentatively, D is TRBD1 (5 bases). V was trimmed by 2 bases and J by 5 bases, leaving 12 bases between them. Germline V gene data show CDR1 as SGHTA and CDR2 as FQGTGA. The CDR3 is 15 amino acids. CDR3 coding DNA: TGTGCCAGCAGCTTAGTGCCCCAGGGTACCGGGGAGCTGTTTTTT. Its protein is CASSLVPQGTGELFF. The full variable domain, completed using reference TRBV7-3 and TRBJ2-2, is GAGVSQTPSNKVTEKGKYVELRCDPISGHTALYWYRQSLGQGPEFLIYFQGTGAADDSGLPNDRFFAVRPEGSVSTLKIQRTERGDSAVYLCASSLVPQGTGELFFGEGSRLTVL.

This clone was counted once. The V call is TRBV2, the J call TRBJ2-5; D not certain. The CDR3 has 14 amino acids. Trimming left V 3 bases short and J 0 bases short, with 8 bases between. Germline assignment: CDR1 SNHLY and CDR2 FYNNEI. CDR3 amino acids: CASSDMTDQETQYF. CDR3 DNA sequence: TGTGCCAGCAGTGACATGACTGACCAAGAGACCCAGTACTTC.

This clone was observed a few times. The rearrangement links TRBV5-1 to TRBJ2-5; maybe TRBD2 (6 bases). Per germline, CDR1 SGHRS and CDR2 YFSETQ. V was trimmed by 6 bases and J by 2 bases, leaving 11 bases between them. The CDR3 sequence is 13 residues long. In DNA form, the CDR3 reads TGCGCCAGCAACCAGGGACTGCAAGAGACCCAGTACTTC. It specifies CASNQGLQETQYF.

V usage is TRBV28 and J usage is TRBJ2-3; TRBD2 agrees at 11 bases. The length of the CDR3 is 14 residues. From germline, CDR1 is MDHEN and CDR2 SYDVKM. V dropped 7 bases and J dropped 4; count of bases not matched to a gene: 4. CDR3 sequence (DNA): TGTGCCAGCAAAGTAGCGGGAGGGGCAGATACGCAGTATTTT. It encodes CASKVAGGADTQYF.

The chain is built from TRBV23-1 and TRBJ2-3; maybe TRBD2 (5 bases). TRBV23-1 is identified as an open reading frame with a role that is uncertain. V lost 4 bases to trimming and J lost 0 bases, with 17 bases between them. The CDR3 has 17 amino acids. The CDR3, as DNA: TGCGCCAGCAGTCTTGCGGGTGGTAGCAGTAGCACAGATACGCAGTATTTT. It translates to CASSLAGGSSSTDTQYF.

This chain links TRBV7-9 with TRBJ2-5; 7 bases map to TRBD2. The CDR3 is 16 amino acids. V dropped 4 bases and J dropped 2; count of bases not matched to a gene: 10. CDR1 and CDR2 from the germline V gene are SEHNR and FQNEAQ (reference sequence). The CDR3 sequence: CASSSPSGGGQETQYF. In DNA form, the CDR3 reads TGTGCCAGCAGCTCTCCGTCTGGCGGGGGACAAGAGACCCAGTACTTC.

V and J are TRBV28 and TRBJ2-7; perhaps TRBD2 as D (6 bases). The CDR3 runs 13 residues. Trimming shortened V by 6 bases and J by 2 bases, and 11 bases separated the two germline ends. Germline V gene sequence: CDR1 MDHEN, CDR2 SYDVKM. CDR3: CASRVGGAYEQYF. CDR3 nucleotides: TGTGCCAGCAGAGTTGGAGGGGCCTACGAGCAGTACTTC.